The 8 T cell receptor beta chains in this list originate from one sample, sequenced in a study of blood T cell repertoires in COVID-19. Clones were read by immunoSEQ multiplex PCR, and TCRdb kept only the in-frame ones, dropping some. Of 110,000 to 150,000 clones in the sample, approximately 88% were seen once. The sample comprised peripheral blood. The receptors come from a woman between 50 and 59 years old with acute or convalescent COVID-19.

The V gene is TRBV5-1, the J gene TRBJ2-1; 8 nucleotides match TRBD2. CDR3 size: 16 residues. From germline, CDR1 is SGHRS and CDR2 YFSETQ. V lost 0 bases, J lost 7 bases, and 9 bases stayed unmatched. The CDR3 reads CASSLDTSGPLNEQFF. The CDR3 DNA is TGCGCCAGCAGCTTGGATACTAGCGGACCCCTAAATGAGCAGTTCTTC.

The CDR3 loop is CASSPLLGANNEQFF. Written as DNA, the CDR3 is TGTGCCAGCAGTCCACTTCTAGGAGCGAACAATGAGCAGTTCTTC. The rearrangement links TRBV6-4 to TRBJ2-1; D not resolved. CDR1 MRHNA and CDR2 SNTAGT come from the germline V gene. This CDR3 has 15 residues. Trimming shortened V by 5 bases and J by 5 bases, and 16 bases separated the two germline ends.

The gene calls are TRBV25-1 and TRBJ1-2; D might be TRBD1 (6 bases). Trimming removed 6 bases at V and 8 bases at J, with 16 bases between. The CDR3 runs to 13 residues. In germline, CDR1 is MGHDK, CDR2 SYGVNS. In DNA form, the CDR3 reads TGTGCCAGCAGAGATAACAGGGTCTGGGGCTACACCTTC. Translating it yields CASRDNRVWGYTF.

V usage is TRBV18 and J usage is TRBJ2-7; TRBD2 matches at 11 bases. V gave up 4 bases and J gave up 7 bases; unmatched junction bases: 12. Germline CDR1 KGHSH, CDR2 LQKENI. This CDR3 has 16 amino acids. The CDR3 protein is CASSQGTSGGGREQYF. The CDR3 DNA follows: TGTGCCAGCTCACAGGGGACTAGCGGAGGGGGAAGGGAGCAGTACTTC.

This clone has only a few counts. The chain uses TRBV4-1 and TRBJ2-7; no clear D. Trimming stripped 0 bases from V and 7 bases from J, with 13 bases between. Per the germline V gene, CDR1 is MGHRA and CDR2 is YSYEKL. The CDR3 spans 14 residues. For the CDR3, the DNA is TGCGCCAGCAGCCAAGATCTGCGCCTCGGGGAGCAGTACTTC. Amino acids: CASSQDLRLGEQYF.

V usage is TRBV5-4 and J usage is TRBJ1-3; D gene ambiguous. This CDR3 has 16 residues. Between the trimmed V and J ends, which lost 0 bases and 0 bases, there was a span of 10 bases. Germline assignment: CDR1 SGHNT and CDR2 YYREEE (reference sequence). The CDR3 reads CASSLASGFSGNTIYF. Here the CDR3 DNA reads TGTGCCAGCAGCTTGGCGTCAGGATTCTCTGGAAACACCATATATTTT.

This sequence joins TRBV14 and TRBJ2-3; the D is unclear. V was trimmed by 8 bases and J by 6 bases, leaving 15 bases between them. Germline CDR1 is SGHDN and CDR2 is FVKESK. The CDR3 has 13 amino acids. The CDR3 reads CASGLLDMDTQYF. The CDR3 bases are TGTGCCAGCGGGCTACTTGATATGGATACGCAGTATTTT.

The V gene is TRBV6-5, the J gene TRBJ2-2, with D hard to call. From germline, CDR1 is MNHEY and CDR2 SVGAGI. Trimming left V 4 bases short and J 5 bases short, with 14 bases between. The CDR3 is 15 amino acids. Here the CDR3 DNA reads TGTGCCAGCAGTTCGCACCCGGCCGGGACCGGGGAGCTGTTTTTT. As protein: CASSSHPAGTGELFF.